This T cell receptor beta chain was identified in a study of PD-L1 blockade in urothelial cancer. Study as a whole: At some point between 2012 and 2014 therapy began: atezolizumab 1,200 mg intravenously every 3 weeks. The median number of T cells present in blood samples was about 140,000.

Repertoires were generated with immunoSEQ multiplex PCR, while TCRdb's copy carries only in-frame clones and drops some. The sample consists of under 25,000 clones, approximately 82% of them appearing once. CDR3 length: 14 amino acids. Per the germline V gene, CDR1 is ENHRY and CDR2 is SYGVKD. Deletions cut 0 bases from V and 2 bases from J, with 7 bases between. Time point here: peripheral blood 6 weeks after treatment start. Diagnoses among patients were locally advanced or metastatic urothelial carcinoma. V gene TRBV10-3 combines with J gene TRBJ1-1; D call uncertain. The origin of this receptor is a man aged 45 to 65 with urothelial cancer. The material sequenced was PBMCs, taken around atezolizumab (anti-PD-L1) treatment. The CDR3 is CAISESVTNTEAFF. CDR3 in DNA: TGTGCCATCAGTGAGTCGGTGACAAACACTGAAGCTTTCTTT.